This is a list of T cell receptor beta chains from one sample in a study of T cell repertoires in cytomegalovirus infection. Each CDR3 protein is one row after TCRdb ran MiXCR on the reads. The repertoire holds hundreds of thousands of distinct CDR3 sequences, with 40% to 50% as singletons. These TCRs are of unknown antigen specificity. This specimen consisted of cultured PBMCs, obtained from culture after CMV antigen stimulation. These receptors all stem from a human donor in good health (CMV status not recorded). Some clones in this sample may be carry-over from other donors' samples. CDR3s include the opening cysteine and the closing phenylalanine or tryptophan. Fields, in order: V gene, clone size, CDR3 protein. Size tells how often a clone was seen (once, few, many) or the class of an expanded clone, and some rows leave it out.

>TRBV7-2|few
CASSNRDLIMVEQYF
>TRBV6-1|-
CASGGETPYNEQFF
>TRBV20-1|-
CSARDTSGGFDEQYF
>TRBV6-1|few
CASLGGAGEKLFF
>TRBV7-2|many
CASSLAAGGTEAFF
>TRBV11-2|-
CASSLEGDISGYTF
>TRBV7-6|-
CASSLASAGEQYF
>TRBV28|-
CASLTAAGYEQYF
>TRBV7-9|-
CASSLTGQGEETQYF
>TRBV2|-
CASRAWGQSSYEQYF
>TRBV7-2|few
CASSIGPMNTEAFF
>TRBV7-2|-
CASSPGTGVGETQYF
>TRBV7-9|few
CASSARGPERYF
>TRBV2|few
CASSQAGTVSGYTF
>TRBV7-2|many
CASSVDRYQETQYF